The T cell receptor beta chain under discussion was sequenced for a study of blood T cell repertoires in COVID-19. Per germline, CDR1 SGDLS and CDR2 YYNGEE. There are 14 residues in the CDR3. Trimming cost V 4 bases and J 5 bases; bases outside gene matches: 8. Per the original data handling: Scientists estimated how many nucleated cells there were by amplifying reference gene primers. Assay used: immunoSEQ multiplex PCR; TCRdb lists only in-frame clones, some missing. That table is the source of V, J and clone size, and D and trimming were worked out from the DNA. The sample includes fewer than 300,000 clones, 85% of them seen just once. Everyone who took part was about 18 to 90 years old, and they came from about 23 US areas. Participants reported their clinical history, and cohort assignment relied on those reports. Donors of Cohort 3 who recovered were those that had two negative PCRs, clearance, or symptom resolution.

The TCR sequence derives from a woman between 50 and 59 years old who had recovered from COVID-19. The rearrangement uses TRBV9 and TRBJ1-1; 7 bases are shared with TRBD1. The sample comprised PBMCs or T cells enriched from blood (not recorded which). The CDR3, as DNA: TGTGCCAGCAGCCCTTTGACAGGGCGTACTGAAGCTTTCTTT. As protein: CASSPLTGRTEAFF.